One TCR beta chain is described in this entry. V was clipped by 2 bases and J by 3 bases, with 29 bases between them. The CDR3 consists of 20 residues. The germline V gene encodes CDR1 DFQATT and CDR2 SNEGSKA (reference sequence). This sample is part of a study of T cells in Graves' hyperthyroidism and ophthalmopathy. RNA transcripts gave rise to amplified TCR beta CDR3 regions. HTBI primers drove first-round RT-PCR of the TCR CDR3. MiXCR, run by TCRdb on the multiplex PCR reads, gives a single entry per CDR3 protein. The profile covers a few hundred thousand distinct CDR3 sequences, with around 15% appearing a single time and about 33% taken by the ten largest.

The chain employs TRBV20-1 and TRBJ1-5; D ambiguous. Specimen: blood. The TCR sequence derives from a woman aged 45-65 years with Graves' hyperthyroidism that later progressed to Graves' ophthalmopathy. The CDR3 DNA sequence: TGCAGTGCTAGAAAGGCAGCAATCAGGCTTGTGGGCTATATCAATCAGCCCCAGCATTTT. As protein: CSARKAAIRLVGYINQPQHF.